Sequencing of this T cell receptor (beta chain) was carried out in a study of T cells in Graves' hyperthyroidism and ophthalmopathy. In its sample, this clonotype was seen many times. The antigen remains unidentified. General observations from the study: Blood held most thyroid clonotypes expanded above 0.001 frequency.

Authors of the study amplified TCR beta CDR3 regions from RNA transcripts. Initially, a first-round RT-PCR of the TCR CDR3 employed the HTBI primer set. TCRdb ran MiXCR on the multiplex PCR reads and lists one entry per CDR3 protein. The sample gives 530,000 or so distinct CDR3 sequences, 15% to 20% of which show up once; approximately 15% is in the top ten. Fresh peripheral blood, approximately 10 ml, was the source of the PBMCs. Trimming cost V 1 base and J 0 bases, with 11 bases left between them. Germline V gene sequence: CDR1 SGHVS, CDR2 FNYEAQ. The CDR3 covers 16 residues. Sequenced: blood. This receptor was taken from a woman aged 18-29 years with Graves' ophthalmopathy. This chain connects TRBV7-6 to TRBJ2-3; D gene ambiguous. CDR3 amino acids: CASSLVANPSTDTQYF. As DNA, the CDR3 is TGTGCCAGCAGCTTAGTGGCGAACCCTAGCACAGATACGCAGTATTTT.